The sequence of this TCR beta chain was determined in a study of PD-1 blockade in classical Hodgkin lymphoma. Broader study findings: TCR diversity at baseline was reported to be reduced in newly diagnosed patients relative to healthy donors. Complete responders showed a baseline diversity that resembled the diversity of newly diagnosed patients. After ASCT, patients who started nivolumab under 1 year later were excluded.

Details on this clone: Its cognate antigen is unknown.

Here immunoSEQ multiplex PCR was the method, and the copy in TCRdb shows in-frame clones only, minus some. The sample carries nearly 100,000 clones, 80% to 85% recorded once. Relapse after autologous stem cell transplantation occurred in every patient, and brentuximab vedotin exposure varied. Complete response, partial response or progressive disease constituted the best responses recorded. Sequencing was performed on peripheral blood mononuclear cells (PBMCs), taken at baseline. The clonotype originates from a human donor with classical Hodgkin lymphoma.

CDR3 DNA: TGTGCCAGCAGCCGGAGGGCAGGGGCCAACGTCCTGACTTTC. Residues: CASSRRAGANVLTF. This chain joins TRBV2 and TRBJ2-6; TRBD2 is a possible D gene (6 bases). Germline V gives CDR1 SNHLY, CDR2 FYNNEI. Trimming cost V 6 bases and J 4 bases, with 10 bases left between them. This CDR3 comprises 14 residues. The full variable domain, its missing parts supplied by reference TRBV2 and TRBJ2-6, is EPEVTQTPSHQVTQMGQEVILRCVPISNHLYFYWYRQILGQKVEFLVSFYNNEISEKSEIFDDQFSVERPDGSNFTLKIRSTKLEDSAMYFCASSRRAGANVLTFGAGSRLTVL.